This TCR beta chain was recorded in a study of blood T cell repertoires in COVID-19. Per the original methods: Estimation of nucleated cell counts relied on the amplification of reference gene primers. Sequencing was performed with immunoSEQ multiplex PCR; in TCRdb, only in-frame clones are kept and a portion is missing. V and J calls and clone size are as listed in that table; D and trimming were resolved from the DNA. The table shows under 250,000 clones, with roughly 82% occurring only once. The CDR3 runs 16 residues. CDR1 LNHDA and CDR2 SQIVND come from the germline V gene (reference sequence). V gave up 4 bases and J gave up 4 bases; unmatched junction bases: 10.

This TCR was sampled from a woman older than 75 with COVID-19, enrolled during active disease. The V and J genes are TRBV19 and TRBJ1-5; 7 bases fit TRBD1. Sequenced sample: peripheral blood. Written as DNA, the CDR3 is TGTGCCAGTAGTAACACAGGGGAATCGTGGAATCAGCCCCAGCATTTT. This codes for CASSNTGESWNQPQHF. Supplemented by reference TRBV19 and TRBJ1-5, the full variable domain reads DGGITQSPKYLFRKEGQNVTLSCEQNLNHDAMYWYRQDPGQGLRLIYYSQIVNDFQKGDIAEGYSVSREKKESFPLTVTSAQKNPTAFYLCASSNTGESWNQPQHFGDGTRLSIL.